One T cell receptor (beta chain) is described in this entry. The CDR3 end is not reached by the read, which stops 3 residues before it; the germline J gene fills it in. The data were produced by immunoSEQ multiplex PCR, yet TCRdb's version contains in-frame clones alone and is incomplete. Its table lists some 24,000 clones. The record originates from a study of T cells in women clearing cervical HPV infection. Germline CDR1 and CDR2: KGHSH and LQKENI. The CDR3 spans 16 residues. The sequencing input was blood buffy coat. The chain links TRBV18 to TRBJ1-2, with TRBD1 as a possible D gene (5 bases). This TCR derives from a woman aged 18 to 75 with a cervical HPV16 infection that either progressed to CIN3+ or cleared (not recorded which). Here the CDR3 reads CASSPSSSGKDNDYTF. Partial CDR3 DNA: TGTGCCAGCTCACCATCGTCTAGCGGGAAGGACAATGAC.